The clone carrying this TCR beta chain occurred many times. The TCR library protocol was used to attach unique molecular identifiers. These identifiers were attached to individual cDNA molecules. TCRdb re-analysed the 5' RACE reads in MiXCR, keeping a single row per CDR3 protein. The table includes 80,000 or so distinct CDR3 sequences, 11% detected once. This sample is part of a study of early T cells in non-severe SARS-CoV-2 infection. The CDR3 consists of 13 residues. Trimming pared 2 bases from V and 4 bases from J, leaving 6 bases between. Germline CDR1 is SNHLY and CDR2 is FYNNEI. Sequencing used whole blood, obtained at baseline. This receptor was obtained from an adult who was a healthcare worker with PCR-confirmed SARS-CoV-2 infection or an uninfected control (not recorded which). The V gene is TRBV2, the J gene TRBJ2-1, with unresolved D. CDR3 DNA: TGTGCCAGCAGTGAACAAGAATACAATGAGCAGTTCTTC. Its protein product is CASSEQEYNEQFF.